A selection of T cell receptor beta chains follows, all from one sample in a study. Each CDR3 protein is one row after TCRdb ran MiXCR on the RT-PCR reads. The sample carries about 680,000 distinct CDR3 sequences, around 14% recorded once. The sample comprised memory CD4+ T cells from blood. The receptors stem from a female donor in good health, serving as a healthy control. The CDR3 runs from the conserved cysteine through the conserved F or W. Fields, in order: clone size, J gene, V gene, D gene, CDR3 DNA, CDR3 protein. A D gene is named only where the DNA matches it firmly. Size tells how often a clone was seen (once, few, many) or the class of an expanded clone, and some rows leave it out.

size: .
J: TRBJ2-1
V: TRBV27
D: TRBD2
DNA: TGTGCCAGCAGCGGGAATGAGTTCGGGACTAGCGGGAGAGGGGAGCAGTTCTTC
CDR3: CASSGNEFGTSGRGEQFF

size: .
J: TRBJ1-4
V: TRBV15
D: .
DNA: TGTGCCACCAGTCGGGGGAATGAAAAACTGTTTTTT
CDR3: CATSRGNEKLFF

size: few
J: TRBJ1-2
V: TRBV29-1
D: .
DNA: TGCAGTGAGAGCCCTGGCTACACCTTC
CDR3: CSESPGYTF

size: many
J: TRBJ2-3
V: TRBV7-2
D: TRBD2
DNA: TGTGCCAGCAGCTCCAGGGCGGCTAGCGGGAGCACAGATACGCAGTATTTT
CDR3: CASSSRAASGSTDTQYF

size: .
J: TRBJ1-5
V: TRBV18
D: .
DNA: TGTGCCAGCTCACCCATGGCGGGGCGGGATCAGCCCCAGCATTTT
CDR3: CASSPMAGRDQPQHF

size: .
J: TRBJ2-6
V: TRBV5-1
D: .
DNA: TGCGCCAGCCTCCCTTTGGGGACCTCTGGGGCCAACGTCCTGACTTTC
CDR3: CASLPLGTSGANVLTF

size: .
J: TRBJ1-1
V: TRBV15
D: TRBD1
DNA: TGTGCCACCAGCCGCGGACAGGAGAACACTGAAGCTTTCTTT
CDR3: CATSRGQENTEAFF

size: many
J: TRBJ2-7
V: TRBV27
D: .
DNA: TGTGCCAGCAGTAAGGACACCTCCTACGAGCAGTACTTC
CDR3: CASSKDTSYEQYF

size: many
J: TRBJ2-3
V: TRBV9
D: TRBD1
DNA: TGTGCCAGCAGCGCCGAACGACAGGGGGGAGATACGCAGTATTTT
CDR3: CASSAERQGGDTQYF

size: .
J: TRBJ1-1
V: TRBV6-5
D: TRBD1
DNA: TGTGCCAGCAGTCCCCTCCGGGACAGGGGGAACACTGAAGCTTTCTTT
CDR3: CASSPLRDRGNTEAFF

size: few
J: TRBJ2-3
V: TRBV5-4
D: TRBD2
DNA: TGTGCCAGCAGCCATGACGGCGGGAGTTCAGATACGCAGTATTTT
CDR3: CASSHDGGSSDTQYF